The present T cell receptor beta chain was sequenced within a study of CD8 T cells in Susac syndrome. cDNA came from about 0.5 to 1 ug RNA primed by random hexamers. Across 54 Vbeta and 13 Jbeta, immunoSEQ multiplex PCR amplified TCR beta CDR3. TCRdb re-derived calls from the immunoSEQ multiplex PCR reads in MiXCR, one entry per CDR3 protein. The data contain a few hundred thousand distinct CDR3 sequences, around 93% of them singletons. Those who served as multiple sclerosis controls were treatment-naive patients with stable or active relapsing-remitting disease. V was shortened by 5 bases and J by 6 bases, with 14 bases between the two germline ends. In germline, CDR1 is MNHEY, CDR2 SMNVEV (reference sequence). This CDR3 is built from 14 residues.

Sample: CD4+ T cells from PBMCs. The sequence was collected from a human donor with multiple sclerosis. V and J are TRBV27 and TRBJ2-4; D is perhaps TRBD1 (5 bases). The DNA of the CDR3 is TGTGCCAGCAGTCGTCAGGGTATTGGAAACATTCAGTACTTC. It is translated as CASSRQGIGNIQYF.